The T cell receptor beta chain under discussion was sequenced for a study of T cells after yellow fever vaccination. Across the whole study: Low-cell-number fractions underwent preparation using SMART-Seq v4 Ultra Low Input.

On this clonotype: What it binds is not known.

Overall study findings and caveats: CD4 and CD8 compartments shared a small share of clonotypes, likely from convergent recombination. Once the booster was given, most primary-vaccination clones reappeared, at roughly 96% for CD4 and approximately 88% for CD8.

Researchers made TCR cDNA using 5'RACE template switching, and this step added a universal primer site and UMIs. A single record per CDR3 protein comes from TCRdb applying MiXCR to the 5' RACE reads. Altogether about 350,000 distinct CDR3 sequences are present, roughly 7.5% being singletons, with the ten largest covering 17%. The germline V gene encodes CDR1 GTSNPN and CDR2 SVGIG (reference sequence). The CDR3 contains 13 residues. V was trimmed by 0 bases and J by 3 bases, leaving 8 bases between them. This chain uses TRBV30 with TRBJ1-1; unclear D gene. This receptor was identified in a man aged 18 to 30 who received the YFV17D yellow fever vaccine. Sequences were derived from PBMCs, sampled roughly 45 days after the first yellow fever vaccination. The CDR3 coding sequence is TGTGCCTGGAGTGTACAGTCGGACACTGAAGCTTTCTTT. Its translation: CAWSVQSDTEAFF.